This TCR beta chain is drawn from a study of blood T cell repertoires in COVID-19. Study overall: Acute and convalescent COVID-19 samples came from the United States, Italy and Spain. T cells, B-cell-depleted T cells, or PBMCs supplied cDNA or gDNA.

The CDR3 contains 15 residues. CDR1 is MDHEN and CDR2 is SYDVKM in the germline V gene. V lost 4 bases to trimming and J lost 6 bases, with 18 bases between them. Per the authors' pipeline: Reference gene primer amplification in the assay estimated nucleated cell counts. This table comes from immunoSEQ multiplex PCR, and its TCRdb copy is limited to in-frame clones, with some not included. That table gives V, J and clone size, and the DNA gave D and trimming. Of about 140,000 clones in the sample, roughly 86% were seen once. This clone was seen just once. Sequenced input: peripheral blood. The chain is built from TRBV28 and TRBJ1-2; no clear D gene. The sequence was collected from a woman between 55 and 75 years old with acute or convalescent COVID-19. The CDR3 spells CASSYVFPESHGYTF. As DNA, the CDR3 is TGTGCCAGCAGTTATGTGTTCCCTGAGTCCCATGGCTACACCTTC.